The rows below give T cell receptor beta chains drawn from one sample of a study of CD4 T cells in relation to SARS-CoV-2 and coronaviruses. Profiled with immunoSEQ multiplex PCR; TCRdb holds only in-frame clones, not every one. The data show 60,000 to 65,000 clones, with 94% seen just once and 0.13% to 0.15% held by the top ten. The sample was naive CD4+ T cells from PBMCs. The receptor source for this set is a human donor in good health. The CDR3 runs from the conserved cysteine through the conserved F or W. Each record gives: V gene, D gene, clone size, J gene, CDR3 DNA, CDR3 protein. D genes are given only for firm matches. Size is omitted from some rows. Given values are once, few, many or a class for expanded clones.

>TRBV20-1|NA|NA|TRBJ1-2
TGCAGTGCTATCTTAAACTATGGCTACACCTTC
CSAILNYGYTF
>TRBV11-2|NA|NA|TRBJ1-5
TGTGCCAGCAGCCTGCTTGGGGACGCGGGAAACAATCAGCCCCAGCATTTT
CASSLLGDAGNNQPQHF
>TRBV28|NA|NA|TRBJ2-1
TGTGCCAGCAGTTTAAGATACAATGAGCAGTTCTTC
CASSLRYNEQFF
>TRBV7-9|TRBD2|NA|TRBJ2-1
TGTGCCAGCAGCCCTCCGAGCGGGAAAGACAATGAGCAGTTCTTC
CASSPPSGKDNEQFF
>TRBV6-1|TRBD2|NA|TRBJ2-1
TGTGCCAGCAGTGAAGATAGCGGGAGGGCTTCCTACAATGAGCAGTTCTTC
CASSEDSGRASYNEQFF
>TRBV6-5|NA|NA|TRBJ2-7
TGTGCCAGCAGTTACCCTGTAAGGACTTACGAGCAGTACTTC
CASSYPVRTYEQYF
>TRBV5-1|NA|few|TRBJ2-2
TGCGCCAGCAGTGAGGGAGGTAACACCGGGGAGCTGTTTTTT
CASSEGGNTGELFF
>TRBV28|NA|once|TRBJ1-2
TGTGCCAGCACTCAGCACCCATCTTTTGCCTATGGCTACACCTTC
CASTQHPSFAYGYTF
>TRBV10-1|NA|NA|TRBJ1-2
TGCGCCATCGTTGCTACTCAGGGAGCTAACTATGGCTACACCTTC
CAIVATQGANYGYTF
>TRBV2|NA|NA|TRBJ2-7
TGTGCCAGCAGTTTGCAGGGTTCTTCCTACGAGCAGTACTTC
CASSLQGSSYEQYF
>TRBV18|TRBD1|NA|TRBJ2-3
TGTGCCAGCTCACTCGGGACAGACACAGATACGCAGTATTTT
CASSLGTDTDTQYF
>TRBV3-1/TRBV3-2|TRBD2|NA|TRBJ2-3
TGTGCCAGCAGCCAGGGCGGGAGACGCTCAGATACGCAGTATTTT
CASSQGGRRSDTQYF
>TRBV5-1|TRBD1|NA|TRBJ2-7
TGCGCCAGCAGCGGACCGGACAGGGGGTCCTACGAGCAGTACTTC
CASSGPDRGSYEQYF
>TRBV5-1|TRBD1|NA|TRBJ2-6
TGCGCCAGCAGCTCTTCGACAGGGGCTGGGGCCAACGTCCTGACTTTC
CASSSSTGAGANVLTF
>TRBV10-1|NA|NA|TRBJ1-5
TGCGCCAGCAGTGAGTCGGTAGGTCAGCCCCAGCATTTT
CASSESVGQPQHF
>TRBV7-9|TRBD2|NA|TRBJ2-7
TGTGCCAGCAGCTACGGGGGAGGGGACGAGCAGTACTTC
CASSYGGGDEQYF
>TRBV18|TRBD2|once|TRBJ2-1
TGTGCCAGCTCACCACAAGGACTAGCGGGAGGGACCTACAATGAGCAGTTCTTC
CASSPQGLAGGTYNEQFF
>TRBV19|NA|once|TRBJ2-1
TGTGCCACCGCCCGCGGGGAGCAGTTCTTC
CATARGEQFF
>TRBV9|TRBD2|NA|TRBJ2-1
TGTGCCAGCAGCCCTTCCGGGACTAGCGGGAACAGTGAGCAGTTCTTC
CASSPSGTSGNSEQFF
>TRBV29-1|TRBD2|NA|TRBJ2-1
TGCAGCGTGGGAGGACTAGCGGGTCTCCTGAATGAGCAGTTCTTC
CSVGGLAGLLNEQFF
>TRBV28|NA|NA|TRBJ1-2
TGTGCCAGCAGTTTACGGGTCCGGGGCTACACCTTC
CASSLRVRGYTF
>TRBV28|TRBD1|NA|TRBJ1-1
TGTGCCAGCAGCATTCACCCACAGGGGGTGGTAGCGGGAGCTTTCTTT
CASSIHPQGVVAGAFF
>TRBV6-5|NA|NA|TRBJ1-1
TGTGCCAGCAGTCCCCGAGGGGCGAACACTGAAGCTTTCTTT
CASSPRGANTEAFF
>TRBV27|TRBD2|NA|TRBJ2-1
TGTGCCAGCAGTTTAGCGGGAGGGCCTCGAAATGAGCAGTTCTTC
CASSLAGGPRNEQFF
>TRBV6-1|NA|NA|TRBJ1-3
TGTGCCAGCAGTGATCGAGACACCATATATTTT
CASSDRDTIYF
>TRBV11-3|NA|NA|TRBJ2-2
TGTGCCAGCAGCTCGGTAGCTCGGGGCCCCCGGGAGCTGTTTTTT
CASSSVARGPRELFF
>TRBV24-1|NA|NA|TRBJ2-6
TGTGCCACCAGTCTGGGATCCGCTGGGGCCAACGTCCTGACTTTC
CATSLGSAGANVLTF
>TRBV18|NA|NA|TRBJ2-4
TGTGCCAGCTCACCACCATTGGAGGGGTTAGCCAAAAACATTCAGTACTTC
CASSPPLEGLAKNIQYF
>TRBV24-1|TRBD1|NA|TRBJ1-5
TGTGCCACCAGTGATCCGGGACAGCCTAATCAGCCCCAGCATTTT
CATSDPGQPNQPQHF
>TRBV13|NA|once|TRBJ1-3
TGTGCCAGCAGCTTAGGGGACAGTGGAAACACCATATATTTT
CASSLGDSGNTIYF
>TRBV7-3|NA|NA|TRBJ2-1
TGTGCCAGCAGCTTATCTTTCAGGGGGAGGGCCACGAATGAGCAGTTCTTC
CASSLSFRGRATNEQFF
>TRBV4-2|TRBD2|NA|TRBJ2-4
TGTGCCAGCAGCCCCGTCGGGGGGGAGGCCAAAAACATTCAGTACTTC
CASSPVGGEAKNIQYF
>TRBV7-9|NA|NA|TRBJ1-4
TGTGCCAGCAGCTTGGTTCGGGAGGAACTGTTTTTT
CASSLVREELFF
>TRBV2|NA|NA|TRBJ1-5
TGTGCCAGCAGTGAAGAGGGTTCTACGTCAGGTAGCAATCAGCCCCAGCATTTT
CASSEEGSTSGSNQPQHF
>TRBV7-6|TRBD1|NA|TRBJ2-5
TGTGCCAGCAGCTTAACCGGGACAGGGGGCTTGGAGACCCAGTACTTC
CASSLTGTGGLETQYF
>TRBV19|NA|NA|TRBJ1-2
TGTGCCAGTAGTATAGATCCCACCCGCTTCGGCTATGGCTACACCTTC
CASSIDPTRFGYGYTF
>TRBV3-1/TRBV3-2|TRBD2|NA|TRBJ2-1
TGTGCCAGCAGCCAGGGGAGGGGAATAAACAATGATGAGCAGTTCTTC
CASSQGRGINNDEQFF
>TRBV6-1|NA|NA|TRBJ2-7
TGTGCCAGCAGTGATGGGTGGACCTACGAGCAGTACTTC
CASSDGWTYEQYF
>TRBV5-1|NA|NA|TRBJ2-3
TGCGCCAGCAGCTTGGGACATCTCGCGGGAGATACGCAGTATTTT
CASSLGHLAGDTQYF
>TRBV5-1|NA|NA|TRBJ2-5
TGCGCCAGCAGCTTGGCCAATACCGGTCAAGAGACCCAGTACTTC
CASSLANTGQETQYF
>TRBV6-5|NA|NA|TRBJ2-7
TGTGCCAGCAGTCACGGGACAACGGCGGGCGAGCAGTACTTC
CASSHGTTAGEQYF
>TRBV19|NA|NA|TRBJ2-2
TGTGCCAGTCGGACGGCGAACACCGGGGAGCTGTTTTTT
CASRTANTGELFF
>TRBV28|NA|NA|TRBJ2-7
TGTGCCAGCAGTCCACCCTACACCTACGAGCAGTACTTC
CASSPPYTYEQYF
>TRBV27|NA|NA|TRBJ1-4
TGTGCCAGCAGTTTCTCGCTGCCGGGGGCAACTAATGAAAAACTGTTTTTT
CASSFSLPGATNEKLFF
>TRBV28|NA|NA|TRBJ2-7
TGTGCCACCACTTTGGGGTCCCTCTCCTACGAGCAGTACTTC
CATTLGSLSYEQYF
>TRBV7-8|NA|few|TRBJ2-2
TGTGCCAGCAGCTTATCGGAGCGGGCAACGCCAAGGAACACCGGGGAGCTGTTTTTT
CASSLSERATPRNTGELFF
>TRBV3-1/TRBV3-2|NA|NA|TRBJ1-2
TGTGCCAGCAGCCAGGGAACACAGGCGGGCTATGGCTACACCTTC
CASSQGTQAGYGYTF
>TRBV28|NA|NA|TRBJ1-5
TGTGCCAGCAGTTTTCCGTCACCCTCAGCCTACAATCAGCCCCAGCATTTT
CASSFPSPSAYNQPQHF
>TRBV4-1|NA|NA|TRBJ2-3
TGCGCCAGCAGCCAAGAGGGAAAGGGTCGGTCAGATACGCAGTATTTT
CASSQEGKGRSDTQYF
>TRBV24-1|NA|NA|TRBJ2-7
TGTGCCACCAGTGTAGGCAGGCTGAGCTCCTACGAGCAGTACTTC
CATSVGRLSSYEQYF
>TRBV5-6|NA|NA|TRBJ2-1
TGTGCCAGCAGCTCCTCCGGAGTTGTAAATGAGCAGTTCTTC
CASSSSGVVNEQFF
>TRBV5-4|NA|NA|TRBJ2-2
TGTGCCAGCAGCATAGCTACCGGGGAGCTGTTTTTT
CASSIATGELFF
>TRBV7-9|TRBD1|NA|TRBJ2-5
TGTGCCAGCAGCGAGGGACAGGGGGCTCTTCTCGAGACCCAGTACTTC
CASSEGQGALLETQYF
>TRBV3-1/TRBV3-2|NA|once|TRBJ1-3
TGTGCCTCGGCCGCGGACAGCTCTGGAAACACCATATATTTT
CASAADSSGNTIYF
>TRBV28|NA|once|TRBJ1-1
TGTGCCAGCACGGCGGAGCCTCTGGCTTTCTTT
CASTAEPLAFF